This T cell receptor beta chain was found in a study of Ad26.COV2.S vaccination and SARS-CoV-2 variants. Treatment specified: 15 to 20 received Ad26.COV2.S at low or high dose, single or two shots; 5 received placebo; per-sample allocation not given. Repertoires come from day 63 after the first vaccine or placebo injection. Sequenced by immunoSEQ multiplex PCR; TCRdb stores in-frame clones only, minus some. The sample consists of roughly 510,000 clones, around 90% of them appearing once. Germline V lookup: CDR1 SGDLS, CDR2 YYNGEE. Trimming left V 4 bases short and J 1 base short, with 24 bases between. The CDR3 is 18 residues long.

Sequencing used peripheral blood, obtained in a trial of Ad26.COV2.S vaccine versus placebo. This chain joins TRBV9 and TRBJ2-7; D is tentatively TRBD1 or TRBD2 (6 bases each). This receptor was obtained from a person between 18 and 60 years old who received the Ad26.COV2.S COVID-19 vaccine or a placebo. The DNA of the CDR3 is TGTGCCAGCAGCAGGGGGGCAGGCGGGCTGTTCGGGTCCTACGAGCAGTACTTC. This gives the protein CASSRGAGGLFGSYEQYF.